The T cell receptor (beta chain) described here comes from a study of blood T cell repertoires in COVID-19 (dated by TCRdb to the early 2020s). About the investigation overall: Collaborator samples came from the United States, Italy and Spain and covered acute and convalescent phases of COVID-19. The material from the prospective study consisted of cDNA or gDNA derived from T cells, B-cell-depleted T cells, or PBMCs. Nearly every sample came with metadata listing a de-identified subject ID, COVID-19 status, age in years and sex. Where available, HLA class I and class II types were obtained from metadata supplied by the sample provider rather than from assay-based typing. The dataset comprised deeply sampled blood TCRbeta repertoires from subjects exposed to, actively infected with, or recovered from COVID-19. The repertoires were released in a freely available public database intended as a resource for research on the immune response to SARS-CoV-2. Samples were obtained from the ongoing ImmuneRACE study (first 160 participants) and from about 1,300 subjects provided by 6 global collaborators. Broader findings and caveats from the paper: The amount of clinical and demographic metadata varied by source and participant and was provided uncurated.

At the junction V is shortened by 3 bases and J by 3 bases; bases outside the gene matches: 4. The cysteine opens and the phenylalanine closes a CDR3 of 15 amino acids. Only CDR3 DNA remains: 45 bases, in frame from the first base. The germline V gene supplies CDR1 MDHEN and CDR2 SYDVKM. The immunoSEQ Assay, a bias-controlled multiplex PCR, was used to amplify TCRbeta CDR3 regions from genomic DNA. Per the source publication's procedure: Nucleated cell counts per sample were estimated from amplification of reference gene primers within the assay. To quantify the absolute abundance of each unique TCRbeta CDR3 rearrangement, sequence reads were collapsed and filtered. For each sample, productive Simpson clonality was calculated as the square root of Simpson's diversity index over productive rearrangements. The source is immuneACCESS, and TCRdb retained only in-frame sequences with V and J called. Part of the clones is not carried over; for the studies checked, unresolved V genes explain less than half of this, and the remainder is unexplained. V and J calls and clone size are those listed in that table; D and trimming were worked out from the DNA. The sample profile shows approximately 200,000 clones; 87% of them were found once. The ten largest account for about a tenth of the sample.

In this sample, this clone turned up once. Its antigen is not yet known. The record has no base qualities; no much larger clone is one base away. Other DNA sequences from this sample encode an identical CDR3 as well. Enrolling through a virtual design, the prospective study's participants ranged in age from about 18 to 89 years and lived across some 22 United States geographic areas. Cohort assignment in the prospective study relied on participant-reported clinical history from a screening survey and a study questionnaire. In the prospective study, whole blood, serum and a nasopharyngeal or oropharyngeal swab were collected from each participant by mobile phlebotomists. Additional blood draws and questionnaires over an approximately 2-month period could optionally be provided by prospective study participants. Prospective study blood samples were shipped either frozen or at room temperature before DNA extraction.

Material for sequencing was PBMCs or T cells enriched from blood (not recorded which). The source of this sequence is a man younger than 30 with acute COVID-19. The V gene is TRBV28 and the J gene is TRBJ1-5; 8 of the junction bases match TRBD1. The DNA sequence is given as TGTGCCAGCAGTTTGCGTCAGGGGGCCAATCAGCCCCAGCATTTT. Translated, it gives CASSLRQGANQPQHF.